This T cell receptor (beta chain) was sequenced during a study of cytomegalovirus exposure and HLA in healthy donors. Study-wide findings and caveats: A later analysis showed that HLA-associated TCR beta chains had undergone more clonal expansion than equally common others. On later analysis, the bulk of CMV-associated TCR beta chains appeared to be HLA-restricted. Later analysis placed DRB1 highest and HLA-C lowest in TCR association rates, which differed by HLA locus. Being productive about 90% or about 30% of the time was typical of most TCR beta V segments in an earlier analysis.

The germline V gene encodes CDR1 SNHLY and CDR2 FYNNEI. The CDR3 has 13 residues. Unmatched junction bases numbered 12, after V lost 10 bases and J lost 6 bases. With respect to this clone: Its antigen is unidentified.

The PCR made use of 60 Vbeta and 13 Jbeta primers. The assay was immunoSEQ multiplex PCR, and TCRdb's table has in-frame clones only and misses some. Here the sample spans tens of thousands of clones, around 78% being singletons. The V gene is TRBV2, the J gene TRBJ2-7; 7 bases fit TRBD1. The clonotype was recovered from a male donor in good health and CMV-seropositive. Sequenced: PBMCs. The CDR3 loop is CATGVGGPTEQYF. DNA for the CDR3: TGTGCCACGGGCGTAGGGGGCCCTACCGAGCAGTACTTC.